This T cell receptor beta chain is from a study of T-cell memory formation after mild COVID-19. The CDR3 spans 17 residues. CDR1 and CDR2 (germline): LGHNA, YNFKEQ. Trimming at V came to 2 bases and at J to 5 bases, leaving 12 bases not matched to a gene. This clonotype was seen a few times. MiXCR, applied by TCRdb to the 5' RACE reads, yields one record per CDR3 protein. The table lists roughly 110,000 distinct CDR3 sequences, 20% to 25% of them singletons. V and J are TRBV4-2 and TRBJ2-3; 8 positions agree with TRBD2. Sequencing input: PBMCs or a T cell subset sorted from them (not recorded which). The origin of this receptor is a man between 18 and 35 years old who had mild COVID-19 (a few samples of this study predate the infection). Cell type and time point are not known. The CDR3 sequence is CASSQNLAGAGEDTQYF. Here the CDR3 DNA reads TGTGCCAGCAGCCAAAACCTAGCGGGCGCTGGGGAAGATACGCAGTATTTT.